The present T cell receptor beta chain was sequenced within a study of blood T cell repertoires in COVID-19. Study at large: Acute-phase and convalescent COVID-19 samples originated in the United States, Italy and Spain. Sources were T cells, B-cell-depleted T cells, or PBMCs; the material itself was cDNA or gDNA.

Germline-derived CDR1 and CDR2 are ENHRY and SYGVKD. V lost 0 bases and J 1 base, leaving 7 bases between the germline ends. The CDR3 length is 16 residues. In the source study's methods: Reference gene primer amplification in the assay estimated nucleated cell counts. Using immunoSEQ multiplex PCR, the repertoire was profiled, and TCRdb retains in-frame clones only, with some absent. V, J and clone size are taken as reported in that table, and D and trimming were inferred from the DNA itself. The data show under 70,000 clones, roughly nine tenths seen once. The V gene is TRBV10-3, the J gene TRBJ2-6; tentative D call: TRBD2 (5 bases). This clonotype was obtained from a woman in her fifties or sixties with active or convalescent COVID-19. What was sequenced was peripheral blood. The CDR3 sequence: CAISESRASGANVLTF. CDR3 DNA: TGTGCCATCAGTGAGTCGAGGGCATCTGGGGCCAACGTCCTGACTTTC.